What follows describes a single T cell receptor (beta chain). The sample belongs to a study of PD-L1 blockade in urothelial cancer. About the research overall: Blood analyses occurred 3 weeks (second dose) and 6 weeks post treatment start.

The time point denotes: pretreatment peripheral blood. J gave up 4 bases and V 5 bases, and 8 bases lay outside the gene matches. Germline loops: CDR1 SGHDT, CDR2 YYEEEE. The CDR3 is 15 amino acids. Assay: immunoSEQ multiplex PCR; the TCRdb copy retains only in-frame clones and omits some. Seen here are more than 85,000 clones, 87% observed once, and the top ten hold 2% to 2.5%. The rearrangement links TRBV5-6 to TRBJ2-3, with 9 bases aligning to TRBD1. The sample here was PBMCs, taken around atezolizumab (anti-PD-L1) treatment. This clonotype originated in a man in his sixties with urothelial cancer. The DNA of the CDR3 is TGTGCCAGCAGTCCCGGGACAGGGTTGTCAGATACGCAGTATTTT. Translating gives CASSPGTGLSDTQYF. Using reference TRBV5-6 and TRBJ2-3 for the parts outside the CDR3, the full variable domain is DAGVTQSPTHLIKTRGQQVTLRCSPKSGHDTVSWYQQALGQGPQFIFQYYEEEERQRGNFPDRFSGHQFPNYSSELNVNALLLGDSALYLCASSPGTGLSDTQYFGPGTRLTVL.